One and the same sample provided the 27 T cell receptor beta chains below, sequenced in a study of identical twins. TCRdb reanalysed the 5' RACE reads using MiXCR and keeps one entry per CDR3 protein. The sample lists 420,000 or so distinct CDR3 sequences; around a sixth were seen once. The sample consisted of naive T cells sorted from blood. The receptor set was obtained from a man in his fifties or sixties in good health.

This clonotype was seen more than once but under ten times. V is TRBV28 and J is TRBJ2-7, with a weak D call TRBD2 (6 bases). Trimming took off 8 bases at V and 4 bases at J, with 15 bases between the two ends. The CDR3 runs 13 residues. The V gene's germline CDR1 is MDHEN and CDR2 SYDVKM. The CDR3 protein is CASLPGGRYEQYF. For the CDR3, the DNA is TGTGCCAGCCTCCCTGGAGGGAGGTACGAGCAGTACTTC.

In its sample, this clonotype was seen many times. The CDR3 loop is CASSPQGDRDRQYF. The DNA of the CDR3 is TGTGCCAGCAGCCCACAGGGTGACCGGGACAGGCAGTACTTC. The chain recombines TRBV6-2 or TRBV6-3 with TRBJ2-7; 7 nucleotides line up with TRBD1. With V trimmed by 6 bases and J by 9 bases, 14 bases remained unmatched. There are 14 residues in the CDR3. Per the germline V gene, CDR1 is MNHEY and CDR2 is SVGEGT.

This clonotype has more than one count but fewer than ten. V usage is TRBV7-9 and J usage is TRBJ1-2, with no clear D. The germline gives CDR1 SEHNR, CDR2 FQNEAQ (reference sequence). V lost 1 base and J lost 9, with 15 bases in between. CDR3 size: 14 residues. CDR3 residues: CASSLDSAGMSYTF. For the CDR3, the DNA is TGTGCCAGCAGCTTAGATAGCGCGGGTATGAGCTACACCTTC. The full variable domain, rest sourced from reference TRBV7-9 and TRBJ1-2, is DTGVSQNPRHKITKRGQNVTFRCDPISEHNRLYWYRQTLGQGPEFLTYFQNEAQLEKSRLLSDRFSAERPKGSFSTLEIQRTEQGDSAMYLCASSLDSAGMSYTFGSGTRLTVV.

The CDR3 DNA follows: TGTGCCAGCAGTTTATCGACGGGACTAGCGGGAGTCCCCTACAATGAGCAGTTCTTC. Residues: CASSLSTGLAGVPYNEQFF. V is TRBV27 and J is TRBJ2-1; TRBD2 agrees at 14 bases. The CDR3 has 19 amino acids. V trimming: 0 bases; J trimming: 2 bases; junction bases outside the gene matches: 6. Per germline, CDR1 MNHEY and CDR2 SMNVEV (reference sequence).

This clonotype was counted ten times or more. V gene TRBV29-1 combines with J gene TRBJ2-2; TRBD2 matches at 12 bases. The V segment lost 2 bases and the J segment 6 bases; nucleotides outside the gene matches: 4. This CDR3 region has 15 residues. From germline, CDR1 is SQVTM and CDR2 ANQGSEA. The CDR3 DNA follows: TGCAGCGTTGAACGTCGACTAGCGGGAGCCGGGGAGCTGTTTTTT. Translating it yields CSVERRLAGAGELFF.

V usage is TRBV4-1 and J usage is TRBJ2-3; 9 positions agree with TRBD1. The CDR3 is 18 residues long. With 1 base clipped from V and 3 bases from J, the junction kept 11 bases outside the gene matches. Germline V gene data show CDR1 as MGHRA and CDR2 as YSYEKL. The CDR3 sequence: CASSQGGPMGQGTDTQYF. CDR3 DNA sequence: TGCGCCAGCAGCCAAGGGGGGCCGATGGGACAGGGTACAGATACGCAGTATTTT.

This clonotype turned up a few times. The chain links TRBV20-1 to TRBJ2-1; no firm D call. There are 15 residues in the CDR3. The germline CDR1 and CDR2 sequences are DFQATT and SNEGSKA (reference sequence). V lost 3 bases to trimming and J lost 0 bases, with 12 bases between them. CDR3 sequence reads: CSARPALSSYNEQFF. CDR3 coding DNA: TGCAGTGCTAGGCCGGCTCTGAGCTCCTACAATGAGCAGTTCTTC.

In this sample, this clonotype turned up a few times. CDR3 residues: CASSLDQGGSYEQYF. The CDR3 DNA sequence: TGTGCCAGCAGTTTGGACCAAGGGGGTTCCTACGAGCAGTACTTC. J is TRBJ2-7 and V is TRBV28; possibly TRBD1 for D (6 bases). From germline, CDR1 is MDHEN and CDR2 SYDVKM. There are 15 residues in the CDR3. V lost 3 bases and J 1 base, leaving 13 bases between the germline ends.

This clonotype was observed at least ten times. V gene TRBV7-8 combines with J gene TRBJ1-5; D remains unclear. Trimming cost V 2 bases and J 2 bases, with 10 bases left between them. Germline V gene lookup returns CDR1 SGHVS and CDR2 FQNEAQ. The CDR3 runs to 15 residues. DNA for the CDR3: TGTGCCAGCAGCTTATGGGGTCGCGGCAATCAGCCCCAGCATTTT. Protein sequence: CASSLWGRGNQPQHF.

The chain carries TRBV20-1 and TRBJ2-1, with 8 bases matching TRBD2. V lost 4 bases, J lost 9 bases, and 5 bases stayed unmatched. CDR1 is DFQATT and CDR2 is SNEGSKA in the germline V gene (reference sequence). The CDR3 is 12 amino acids. CDR3 region: CSAIGLAGEQFF. CDR3 nucleotides: TGCAGTGCTATTGGGCTAGCGGGTGAGCAGTTCTTC.

This sequence joins TRBV7-8 and TRBJ2-7; D gene unclear. V lost 2 bases and J 1 base, leaving 12 bases between the germline ends. The CDR3 runs 15 residues. Germline values: CDR1 SGHVS, CDR2 FQNEAQ. CDR3 sequence reads: CASSLLGLRSYEQYF. As DNA, the CDR3 is TGTGCCAGCAGCTTACTAGGGCTTCGTTCCTACGAGCAGTACTTC.

This clonotype was counted a single time. The chain employs TRBV10-3 and TRBJ1-1, with a possible D match to TRBD1 (6 bases). CDR3 length equals 12 residues. Trimming left V 9 bases short and J 4 bases short, with 12 bases between. The germline V gene has CDR1 ENHRY and CDR2 SYGVKD. The CDR3 loop is CAIQQGSTEAFF. CDR3 sequence (DNA): TGTGCCATTCAGCAGGGGTCCACTGAAGCTTTCTTT.

This clonotype was seen more than once but under ten times. The V gene is TRBV4-2, the J gene TRBJ2-1, with TRBD2 matching over 10 bases. V was clipped by 0 bases and J by 9 bases; unmatched bases: 11. Germline CDR1 LGHNA, CDR2 YNFKEQ. The CDR3 runs to 17 residues. CDR3 amino acids: CASSQDLKRGGFGEQFF. In DNA, the CDR3 is TGTGCCAGCAGCCAAGATCTTAAGCGGGGGGGCTTTGGTGAGCAGTTCTTC.

The chain couples TRBV12-5 to TRBJ1-1, with no clear D. The germline CDR1 and CDR2 sequences are LGHNT and FRNRAP. The CDR3 is made up of 17 amino acids. Between the trimmed V and J ends, which lost 0 bases and 0 bases, there was a span of 14 bases. The CDR3 protein is CASGLVLSGAMNTEAFF. The CDR3 bases are TGTGCTAGTGGTTTGGTTTTGAGTGGCGCTATGAACACTGAAGCTTTCTTT.

This clonotype appeared a few times. The chain links TRBV7-6 to TRBJ2-5; D is unresolved. The V end lost 7 bases, the J end lost 3 bases, and 21 bases lay between the germline ends. This CDR3 contains 16 residues. Germline loops: CDR1 SGHVS, CDR2 FNYEAQ. The CDR3 here is CASKRNPTWSEETQYF. Here the CDR3 DNA reads TGTGCCAGCAAAAGAAATCCGACGTGGAGCGAAGAGACCCAGTACTTC.

CDR3 DNA sequence: TGCGCCAGCAGCTTGAGGGGGGGACAGGGAGCGGATACGCAGTATTTT. Translating it yields CASSLRGGQGADTQYF. The chain combines TRBV5-1 with TRBJ2-3, with TRBD1 matching 9 bases. V lost 1 base to trimming and J lost 6 bases; unmatched junction nucleotides: 9. CDR1 is SGHRS, CDR2 YFSETQ, per germline. CDR3 length equals 16 residues. Supplemented by reference TRBV5-1 and TRBJ2-3, the full variable domain reads KAGVTQTPRYLIKTRGQQVTLSCSPISGHRSVSWYQQTPGQGLQFLFEYFSETQRNKGNFPGRFSGRQFSNSRSEMNVSTLELGDSALYLCASSLRGGQGADTQYFGPGTRLTVL.

This clonotype was detected a few times. The chain employs TRBV12-3 or TRBV12-4 and TRBJ2-2; D unclear. The CDR3 sequence is 13 residues long. The V gene lost 7 bases and the J gene lost 4 bases, with 10 bases spanning the gap. Written as DNA, the CDR3 is TGTGCCAGCACTCGTTCGGGCACCGGGGAGCTGTTTTTT. This gives the protein CASTRSGTGELFF.

The rearrangement uses TRBV7-9 and TRBJ2-1; possible D gene TRBD2, 5 bases. V was pared by 4 bases and J by 4 bases, with 14 bases between. The CDR3 sequence is 15 residues long. Germline V gives CDR1 SEHNR, CDR2 FQNEAQ (reference sequence). The CDR3 here is CASSSPGGAYNEQFF. The DNA of the CDR3 is TGTGCCAGCAGCTCCCCCGGAGGAGCTTACAATGAGCAGTTCTTC.

The genes are TRBV11-2 and TRBJ2-5, with TRBD1 matching over 7 bases. J lost 9 bases, V lost 6 bases, and 7 bases had no gene match. Germline lookup yields CDR1 SGHAT and CDR2 FQNNGV. The CDR3 covers 12 residues. The CDR3 reads CASSQQGWAQYF. The CDR3 nucleotides read TGTGCCAGCAGTCAACAGGGGTGGGCCCAGTACTTC.

The chain has TRBV20-1 and TRBJ2-1; 10 bases match TRBD2. The CDR3 has 13 amino acids. V lost 4 bases and J lost 7; bases outside the gene matches: 4. Per germline, CDR1 DFQATT and CDR2 SNEGSKA (reference sequence). CDR3 amino acids: CSATAGGLNEQFF. In nucleotides, the CDR3 is TGCAGTGCTACAGCGGGAGGGTTGAATGAGCAGTTCTTC.

A word on this clonotype: Being one base from a much bigger clone, this may be a read error. The chain uses TRBV12-3 or TRBV12-4 and TRBJ2-6; the D is unclear. CDR3 size: 13 residues. CDR3 coding DNA: TGTGCCAGCGGTTTTGGTGGGGCCAACGTCCTGACTTTC. Amino acids: CASGFGGANVLTF.

CDR3 protein: CATSRLRLLGETQYF. The CDR3 DNA is TGTGCCACCAGCAGACTCAGACTACTAGGCGAGACCCAGTACTTC. This sequence joins TRBV15 and TRBJ2-5, with D maybe TRBD2 (5 bases). The germline V gene has CDR1 LNHNV and CDR2 YYDKDF (reference sequence). The CDR3 is 15 residues long. V lost 2 bases, J lost 5 bases, and 15 bases lay in between.

The chain links TRBV6-5 to TRBJ2-7, with 7 positions matching TRBD1. The CDR3 covers 15 residues. J gave up 2 bases and V 4 bases, and 8 bases lay outside the gene matches. Germline V gene lookup returns CDR1 MNHEY and CDR2 SVGAGI. The CDR3 protein is CASSLVTGLPYEQYF. Written as DNA, the CDR3 is TGTGCCAGCAGTTTGGTGACAGGGCTCCCCTACGAGCAGTACTTC.

This clonotype was seen only once. The chain has TRBV20-1 and TRBJ1-1; tentative D call: TRBD1 (5 bases). This CDR3 has 15 residues. Germline values: CDR1 DFQATT, CDR2 SNEGSKA (reference sequence). CDR3 protein: CRARGTFTTGTEAFF. As DNA, the CDR3 is TGCAGAGCAAGAGGGACGTTCACCACGGGCACTGAAGCTTTCTTT.

This clonotype was observed at least ten times. The chain is built from TRBV4-3 and TRBJ2-2; 7 bases align to TRBD2. This CDR3 contains 15 residues. The germline CDR1 and CDR2 sequences are LGHNA and YSLEER. V trimming: 3 bases; J trimming: 5 bases; junction bases outside the gene matches: 6. CDR3 DNA sequence: TGCGCCAGCAGCCACGCGTGGCGGGGGACCGGGGAGCTGTTTTTT. It codes for CASSHAWRGTGELFF.

This chain joins TRBV9 and TRBJ1-1, with a possible D match to TRBD1 (6 bases). V dropped 1 base and J dropped 0 bases, with 10 bases sitting between them. Germline values: CDR1 SGDLS, CDR2 YYNGEE. The CDR3 consists of 15 residues. CDR3 sequence (DNA): TGTGCCAGCAGCGTAAGAGGGGGGATGAACACTGAAGCTTTCTTT. Amino acid sequence: CASSVRGGMNTEAFF. The full variable domain, its missing parts supplied by reference TRBV9 and TRBJ1-1, is DSGVTQTPKHLITATGQRVTLRCSPRSGDLSVYWYQQSLDQGLQFLIQYYNGEERAKGNILERFSAQQFPDLHSELNLSSLELGDSALYFCASSVRGGMNTEAFFGQGTRLTVV.

V and J are TRBV5-1 and TRBJ1-2; 8 bases fit TRBD1. V lost 0 bases, J lost 4 bases, and 5 bases stayed unmatched. The germline V gene encodes CDR1 SGHRS and CDR2 YFSETQ. The CDR3 contains 15 residues. The CDR3 DNA sequence: TGCGCCAGCAGCTTGGATGCAGGGGGCAGCTATGGCTACACCTTC. As protein: CASSLDAGGSYGYTF.